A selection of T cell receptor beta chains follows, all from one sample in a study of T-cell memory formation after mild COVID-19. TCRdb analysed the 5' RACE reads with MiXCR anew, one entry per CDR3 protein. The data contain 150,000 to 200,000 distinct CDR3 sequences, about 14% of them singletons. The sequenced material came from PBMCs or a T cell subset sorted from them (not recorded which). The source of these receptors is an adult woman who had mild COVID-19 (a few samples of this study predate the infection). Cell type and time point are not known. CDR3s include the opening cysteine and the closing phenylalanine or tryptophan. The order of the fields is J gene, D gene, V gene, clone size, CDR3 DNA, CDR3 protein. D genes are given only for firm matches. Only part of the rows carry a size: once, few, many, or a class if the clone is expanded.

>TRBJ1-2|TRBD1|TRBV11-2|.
TGTGCCAGCAGCTCCGGGACAGGGGGCTTCGGCTACACCTTC
CASSSGTGGFGYTF
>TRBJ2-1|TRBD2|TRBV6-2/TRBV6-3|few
TGTGCCAGCAGTTACCCGTCGCGTGGACTAGCGGGAGGGTACTCCTACAATGAGCAGTTCTTC
CASSYPSRGLAGGYSYNEQFF
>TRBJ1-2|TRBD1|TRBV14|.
TGTGCCAGCAGCCCGCAGGACAGGGCTGGCTACACCTTC
CASSPQDRAGYTF
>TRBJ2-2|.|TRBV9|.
TGTGCCAGCAGCGTAGGCGGCAGGGGGAACACCGGGGAGCTGTTTTTT
CASSVGGRGNTGELFF
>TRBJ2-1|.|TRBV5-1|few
TGCGCCAGCAGCTCGAAGGGGGGGACTTTGCATGAGCAGTTCTTC
CASSSKGGTLHEQFF
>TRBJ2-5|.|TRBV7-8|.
TGTGCCAGCAGCTTAGGCCCTGGGGTGGAGACCCAGTACTTC
CASSLGPGVETQYF
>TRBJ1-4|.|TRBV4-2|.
.
CASSQEERGGEPVMKNCFF
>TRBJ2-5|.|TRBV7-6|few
TGTGCCAGCAGCTTCGTAGGGGGTAGGCAAAGCCAAGAGACCCAGTACTTC
CASSFVGGRQSQETQYF
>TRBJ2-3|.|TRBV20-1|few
TGCAGTGCTAGAGACCCCTCGGGGCAGAGAGATACGCAGTATTTT
CSARDPSGQRDTQYF
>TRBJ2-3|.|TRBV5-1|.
TGCGCCAGCAGCGCGGGGATAGCGCGAGATACGCAGTATTTT
CASSAGIARDTQYF
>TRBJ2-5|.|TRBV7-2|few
TGTGCCAGCAGCTTAGGGATCACTAGTTCAGAGACCCAGTACTTC
CASSLGITSSETQYF
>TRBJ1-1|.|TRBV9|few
TGTGCCAGCAGCGTGGGGGGCGCGAACACTGAAGCTTTCTTT
CASSVGGANTEAFF
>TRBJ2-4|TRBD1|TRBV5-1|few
TGCGCCAGCAGCCAAGGACAGGTTGGCATTCAGTACTTC
CASSQGQVGIQYF
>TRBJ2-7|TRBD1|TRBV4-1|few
TGCGCCAGCAGCCAAACCGGGACAGTCTCCTACGAGCAGTACTTC
CASSQTGTVSYEQYF
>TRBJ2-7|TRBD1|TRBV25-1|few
TGTGCCAGCAGTAGAACAGGGGGCGGCTACGAGCAGTACTTC
CASSRTGGGYEQYF
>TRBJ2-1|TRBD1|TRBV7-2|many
TGTGCCAGCAGCTCCGACAGGGGATCTTACAATGAGCAGTTCTTC
CASSSDRGSYNEQFF
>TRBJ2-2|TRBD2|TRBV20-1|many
TGCAGTGCTAGACCCGTCATGCAAGCGGGAGGGCCCCCCACCGGGGAGCTGTTTTTT
CSARPVMQAGGPPTGELFF
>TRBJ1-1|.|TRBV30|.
TGTGCCGGGCCAGGACAGAACACTGAAGCTTTCTTT
CAGPGQNTEAFF
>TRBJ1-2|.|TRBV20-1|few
TGCAGTGCTAGAGACTCAGGCACCCGCTATGGCTACACCTTC
CSARDSGTRYGYTF
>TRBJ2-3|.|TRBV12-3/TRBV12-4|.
TGTGCCAGCAGCGATGCGGGCCTCACAGATACGCAGTATTTT
CASSDAGLTDTQYF